This T cell receptor (beta chain) was profiled in a study of blood T cell repertoires in COVID-19. Only one count was recorded for this clone. Data came from immunoSEQ multiplex PCR; TCRdb stores just in-frame clones and leaves some out. The sample holds about 460,000 clones, 80% to 90% seen once. V lost 2 bases to trimming and J lost 3 bases; unmatched junction nucleotides: 3. The CDR3 consists of 15 residues. The germline V gene has CDR1 MDHEN and CDR2 SYDVKM. V is TRBV28 and J is TRBJ1-2; 10 bases fit TRBD1. The sample comprised PBMCs or T cells enriched from blood (not recorded which). The source is an older woman who had recovered from COVID-19. CDR3 nucleotides: TGTGCCAGCAGTTTAGGCGGGACAGGGGACTATGGCTACACCTTC. As protein: CASSLGGTGDYGYTF.